Sequencing of this T cell receptor (beta chain) was carried out in a study of immune cell composition in non-small cell lung cancer. The wider study: Lung adenocarcinoma or squamous carcinoma made up most tumours. Findings and limits, study-wide: Adenocarcinomas with higher top tumour-associated clone frequency had more reactive TILs.

Sequencing was performed with immunoSEQ multiplex PCR; in TCRdb, only in-frame clones are kept and a portion is missing. The profile covers 15,000 or so clones, with 77% appearing a single time and about 10% taken by the ten largest. Turning to this clone: Its cognate antigen is unknown.

Normal lung was taken at the farthest possible site, at least 3 cm from tumour. Trimming left V 5 bases short and J 2 bases short, with 12 bases between. Germline assignment: CDR1 SEHNR and CDR2 FQNEAQ (reference sequence). The CDR3 totals 14 residues. The sample was also linked to a second study, of CD4 T cells in lung cancer. That source notes: Neoantigen-specific CD4+ T-cell clones and TCRs were isolated from blood. Samples were tumor and non-adjacent lung from resected stage I-III patients.

The specimen sequenced was non-adjacent lung tissue. This chain links TRBV7-9 with TRBJ1-2, with D unresolved. The source of this sequence is a human donor with non-small cell lung cancer. CDR3 bases: TGTGCCAGCAGCCCGCCGAGTGAAAACTATGGCTACACCTTC. This sequence encodes CASSPPSENYGYTF. Full variable domain (missing parts from reference TRBV7-9 and TRBJ1-2): DTGVSQNPRHKITKRGQNVTFRCDPISEHNRLYWYRQTLGQGPEFLTYFQNEAQLEKSRLLSDRFSAERPKGSFSTLEIQRTEQGDSAMYLCASSPPSENYGYTFGSGTRLTVV.